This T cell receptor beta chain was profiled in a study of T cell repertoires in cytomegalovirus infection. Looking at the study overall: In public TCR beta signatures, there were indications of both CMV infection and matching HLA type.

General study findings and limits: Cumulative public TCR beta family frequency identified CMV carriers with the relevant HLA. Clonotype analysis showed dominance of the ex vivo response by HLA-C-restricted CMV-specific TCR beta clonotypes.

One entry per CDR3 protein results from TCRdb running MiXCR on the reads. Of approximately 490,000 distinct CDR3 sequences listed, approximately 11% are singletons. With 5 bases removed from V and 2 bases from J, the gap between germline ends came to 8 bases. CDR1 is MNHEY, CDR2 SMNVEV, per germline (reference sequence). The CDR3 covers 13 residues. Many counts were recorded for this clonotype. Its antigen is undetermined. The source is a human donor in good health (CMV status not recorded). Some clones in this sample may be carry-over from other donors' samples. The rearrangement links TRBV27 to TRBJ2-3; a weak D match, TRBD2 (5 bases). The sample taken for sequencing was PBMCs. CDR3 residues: CASSRGTTDTQYF. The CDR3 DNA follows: TGTGCCAGCAGTCGGGGTACCACAGATACGCAGTATTTT.